This TCR beta chain derives from a study of identical twins. The study's findings and limits: Excess sharing by twins proved weaker in beta out-of-frame sequences. Memory repertoires lacked the insertion deficit that abundant cord blood beta clonotypes showed.

For this clonotype: The antigen remains unidentified.

After template switching added a universal primer site, the resulting cDNA carried unique molecular identifiers. TCRdb reprocessed the 5' RACE reads via MiXCR and lists one record per CDR3 protein. Of about 660,000 distinct CDR3 sequences in the sample, 8.6% were seen once. Germline V gives CDR1 LGHDT, CDR2 YNNKEL (reference sequence). CDR3 length: 15 residues. V was shortened by 0 bases and J by 5 bases, with 12 bases between the two germline ends. Another study also made use of these data, one on yellow fever vaccine responses in identical twins. According to that study: Each twin's T cell response to the vaccine was reported to look partly convergent and partly personalized.

This receptor was obtained from a woman under 30 in good health. Specimen: PBMCs. This sequence joins TRBV3-1 and TRBJ2-3, with D unclear. The CDR3 region is CASSQDAAVGDTQYF. CDR3 nucleotide sequence: TGTGCCAGCAGCCAAGATGCCGCCGTCGGAGATACGCAGTATTTT.